A single sample gave rise to the 9 T cell receptor beta chains below, sequenced in a study of cytomegalovirus exposure and HLA in healthy donors. PCR involved 60 Vbeta and 13 Jbeta primers. The method was immunoSEQ multiplex PCR; TCRdb's version includes in-frame clones alone and lacks a portion of them. The table has over 150,000 clones, over 65% seen once; the top ten hold over 3%. The sequenced sample consisted of PBMCs. The receptors shown here come from a woman aged 40-49 years in good health and CMV-seronegative.

CDR3 nucleotide sequence: TGCAGCGTCCGGAAGGACTTTACTAACACTGAAGCTTTCTTT. The encoded protein is CSVRKDFTNTEAFF. This chain joins TRBV29-1 and TRBJ1-1; unclear D gene. The CDR3 is 14 amino acids. The germline V and J ends were trimmed by 6 bases and 2 bases, with 16 bases remaining between them. The germline V gene has CDR1 SQVTM and CDR2 ANQGSEA. Drawing the rest from reference TRBV29-1 and TRBJ1-1, the complete variable domain is SAVISQKPSRDICQRGTSLTIQCQVDSQVTMMFWYRQQPGQSLTLIATANQGSEATYESGFVIDKFPISRPNLTFSTLTVSNMSPEDSSIYLCSVRKDFTNTEAFFGQGTRLTVV.

The chain recombines TRBV21-1 with TRBJ1-1; TRBD1 is the table's D call and was not checked against the DNA. TRBV21-1 is designated a pseudogene. This CDR3 region has 16 residues. The CDR3 DNA follows: TGTGCCAGCAGCAAACGGACAGCAGAACCTGAATTTGAAGCTTTCTTT. Protein: CASSKRTAEPEFEAFF.

The gene calls are TRBV30 and TRBJ1-2; maybe TRBD1 (6 bases). CDR1 is GTSNPN, CDR2 SVGIG, per germline (reference sequence). V lost 4 bases to trimming and J lost 2 bases, with 8 bases between them. The CDR3 runs to 12 residues. The CDR3 here is CAWTTGNYGYTF. In DNA form, the CDR3 reads TGTGCCTGGACTACAGGGAACTATGGCTACACCTTC.

V usage is TRBV5-6 and J usage is TRBJ1-6, with D possibly matching TRBD1 (6 bases). CDR1 is SGHDT, CDR2 YYEEEE, per germline. The V gene lost 0 bases and the J gene lost 2 bases, with 6 bases spanning the gap. This CDR3 is built from 15 residues. The CDR3: CASSLGTAYNSPLHF. The CDR3 nucleotides read TGTGCCAGCAGCTTGGGGACAGCCTATAATTCACCCCTCCACTTT.

J is TRBJ1-6 and V is TRBV18, with TRBD1 as a possible D gene (5 bases). The ends were cut back, 4 bases at V and 14 bases at J, with 15 bases in the middle. Germline V gene lookup returns CDR1 KGHSH and CDR2 LQKENI. The CDR3 is made up of 13 amino acids. CDR3 residues: CASSQGRQGALHF. The CDR3 nucleotides read TGTGCCAGCTCACAGGGTCGCCAAGGGGCCCTCCACTTT.

The chain combines TRBV30 with TRBJ1-1; D is perhaps TRBD1 (6 bases). V lost 2 bases, J lost 4 bases, and 14 bases lay in between. Germline V gene lookup returns CDR1 GTSNPN and CDR2 SVGIG (reference sequence). CDR3 length equals 14 residues. CDR3 in DNA: TGTGCCTGGAGTCTCGGGGGGCTCGCCACTGAAGCTTTCTTT. Its protein is CAWSLGGLATEAFF. Full variable domain (missing parts from reference TRBV30 and TRBJ1-1): SQTIHQWPATLVQPVGSPLSLECTVEGTSNPNLYWYRQAAGRGLQLLFYSVGIGQISSEVPQNLSASRPQDRQFILSSKKLLLSDSGFYLCAWSLGGLATEAFFGQGTRLTVV.

In this sample, this clone turned up once. The CDR3, as DNA: TGTGCCAGCAGCTTAGTTCGAACTGACTACAATGAGCAGTTCTTC. Translated: CASSLVRTDYNEQFF. The J gene is TRBJ2-1, the V gene TRBV7-8, with D hard to call. CDR1 SGHVS and CDR2 FQNEAQ come from the germline V gene. The CDR3 extends over 15 amino acids. Trimming took 1 base from V and 3 from J, leaving 10 bases between them.

This rearrangement joins TRBV28 to TRBJ1-2; D remains ambiguous. In germline, CDR1 is MDHEN, CDR2 SYDVKM. Trimming took 4 bases from V and 3 from J, leaving 6 bases between them. The CDR3 is 12 amino acids. CDR3 coding DNA: TGTGCCAGCAGTTATGCGCACTATGGCTACACCTTC. Protein sequence: CASSYAHYGYTF.

About this clone: Sequence at one end of the junction differs from germline and may be a read error. The chain recombines TRBV7-7 with TRBJ2-5; TRBD2 might be the D (5 bases). Germline loops: CDR1 SSHAT, CDR2 FNYEAQ (reference sequence). The CDR3 loop spans 16 amino acids. CDR3 protein: CASSLGDTALEGTQYF. The CDR3, as DNA: TGTGCTAGCAGCTTAGGTGACACGGCACTAGAGGGGACCCAGTACTTC.